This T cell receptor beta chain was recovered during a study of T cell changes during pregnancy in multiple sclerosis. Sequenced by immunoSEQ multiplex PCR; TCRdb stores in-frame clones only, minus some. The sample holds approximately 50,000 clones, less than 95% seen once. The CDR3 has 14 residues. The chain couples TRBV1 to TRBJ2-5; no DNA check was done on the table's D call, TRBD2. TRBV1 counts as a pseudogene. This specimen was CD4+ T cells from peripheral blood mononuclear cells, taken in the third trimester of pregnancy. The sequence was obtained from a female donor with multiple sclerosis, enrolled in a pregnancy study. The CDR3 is CTSTWLAGGETQYF. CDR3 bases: TGCACCAGCACCTGGCTAGCGGGAGGGGAGACCCAGTACTTC.